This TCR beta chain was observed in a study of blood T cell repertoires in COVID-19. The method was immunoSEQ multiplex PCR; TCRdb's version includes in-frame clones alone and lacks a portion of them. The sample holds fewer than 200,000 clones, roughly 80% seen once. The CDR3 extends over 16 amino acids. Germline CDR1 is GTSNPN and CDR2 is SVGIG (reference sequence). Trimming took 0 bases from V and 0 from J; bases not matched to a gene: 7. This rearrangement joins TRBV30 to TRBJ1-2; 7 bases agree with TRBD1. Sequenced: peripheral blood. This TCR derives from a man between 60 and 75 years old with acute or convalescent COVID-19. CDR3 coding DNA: TGTGCCTGGAGTGTACCGGACAGGCCAACTAACTATGGCTACACCTTC. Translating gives CAWSVPDRPTNYGYTF. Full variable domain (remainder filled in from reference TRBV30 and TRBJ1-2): SQTIHQWPATLVQPVGSPLSLECTVEGTSNPNLYWYRQAAGRGLQLLFYSVGIGQISSEVPQNLSASRPQDRQFILSSKKLLLSDSGFYLCAWSVPDRPTNYGYTFGSGTRLTVV.